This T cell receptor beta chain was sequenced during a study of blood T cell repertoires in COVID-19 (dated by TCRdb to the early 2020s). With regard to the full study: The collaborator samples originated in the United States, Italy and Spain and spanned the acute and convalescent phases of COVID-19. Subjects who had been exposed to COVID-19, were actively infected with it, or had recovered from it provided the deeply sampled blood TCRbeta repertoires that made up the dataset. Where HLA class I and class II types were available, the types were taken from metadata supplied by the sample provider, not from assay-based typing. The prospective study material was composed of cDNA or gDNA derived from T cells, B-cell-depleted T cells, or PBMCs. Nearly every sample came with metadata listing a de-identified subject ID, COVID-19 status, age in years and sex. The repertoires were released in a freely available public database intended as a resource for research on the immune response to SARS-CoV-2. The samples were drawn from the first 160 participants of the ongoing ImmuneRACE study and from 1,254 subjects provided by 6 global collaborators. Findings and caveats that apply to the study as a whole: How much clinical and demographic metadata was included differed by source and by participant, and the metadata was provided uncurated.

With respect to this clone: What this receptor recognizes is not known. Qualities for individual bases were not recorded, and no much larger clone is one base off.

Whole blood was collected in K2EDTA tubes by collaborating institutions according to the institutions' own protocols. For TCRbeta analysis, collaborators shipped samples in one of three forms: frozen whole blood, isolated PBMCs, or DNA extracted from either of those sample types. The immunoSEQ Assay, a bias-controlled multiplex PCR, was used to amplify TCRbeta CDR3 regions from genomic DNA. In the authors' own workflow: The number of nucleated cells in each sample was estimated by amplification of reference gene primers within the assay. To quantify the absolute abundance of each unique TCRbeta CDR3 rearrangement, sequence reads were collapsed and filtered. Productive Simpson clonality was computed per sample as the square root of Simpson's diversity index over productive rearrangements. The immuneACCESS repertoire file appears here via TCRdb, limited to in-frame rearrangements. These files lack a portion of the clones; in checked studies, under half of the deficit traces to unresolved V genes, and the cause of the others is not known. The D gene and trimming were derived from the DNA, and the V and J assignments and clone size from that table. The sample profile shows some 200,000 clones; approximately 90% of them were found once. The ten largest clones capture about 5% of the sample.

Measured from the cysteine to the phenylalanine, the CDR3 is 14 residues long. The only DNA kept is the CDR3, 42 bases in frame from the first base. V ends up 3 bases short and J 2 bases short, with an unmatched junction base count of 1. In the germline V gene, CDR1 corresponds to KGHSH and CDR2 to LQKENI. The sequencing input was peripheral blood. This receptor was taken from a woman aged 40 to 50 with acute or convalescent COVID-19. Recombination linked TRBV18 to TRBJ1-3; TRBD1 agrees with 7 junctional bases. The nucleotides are TGTGCCAGCTCACCGACAGGGACTGGAAACACCATATATTTT. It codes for CASSPTGTGNTIYF.